A single sample is the source of the 18 T cell receptor beta chains below, sequenced in a study of T-cell reconstitution after alpha-beta-depleted transplantation in children. Regarding the study as a whole: At the one-year point after transplant, T-cell counts and TCRbeta diversity were found to come mostly from T cells that had been newly produced.

TCRbeta library preparation incorporated unique molecular identifiers. TCRdb passed the PCR reads through MiXCR, listing each CDR3 protein once. The sample holds a few hundred thousand distinct CDR3 sequences, roughly 8.2% seen once. These TCRs are of unknown antigen specificity. Material: peripheral blood, obtained 360 days after TCRalphabeta/CD19-depleted stem cell transplant. The receptors were gathered from a female patient aged 2-10 years who had a stem cell transplant for Fanconi anemia, so the T cells may come from the graft donor.

The table lists this clonotype with many counts. The rearrangement links TRBV4-3 to TRBJ1-5, with D unclear. CDR3 length: 12 residues. The V end lost 1 base, the J end lost 6 bases, and 4 bases lay between the germline ends. CDR1 is LGHNA, CDR2 YSLEER, per germline. The CDR3 sequence is CASSQARQPQHF. CDR3 sequence (DNA): TGCGCCAGCAGCCAAGCTCGTCAGCCCCAGCATTTT.

The rearrangement joins TRBV3-1 to TRBJ2-3; the D is unclear. V lost 8 bases to trimming and J lost 0 bases, with 9 bases between them. CDR3 length: 13 residues. The V gene's germline CDR1 is LGHDT and CDR2 YNNKEL (reference sequence). CDR3 sequence: CASAQRSTDTQYF. The CDR3, as DNA: TGTGCCAGCGCGCAACGTAGCACAGATACGCAGTATTTT.

This clonotype was recorded many times. The chain joins TRBV6-5 to TRBJ1-3; D possibly corresponds to TRBD1 (5 bases). Germline V gives CDR1 MNHEY, CDR2 SVGAGI. The CDR3 is 16 amino acids. With 6 bases removed from V and 3 bases from J, the gap between germline ends came to 18 bases. The CDR3 region is CASSTGPPDLGNTIYF. In DNA, the CDR3 is TGTGCCAGCAGCACAGGTCCGCCAGACCTTGGAAACACCATATATTTT.

This clonotype was seen only a few times. This chain joins TRBV6-2 or TRBV6-3 and TRBJ2-5, with D possibly called TRBD1 or TRBD2 (5 bases each). The CDR3 consists of 15 residues. Trimming shortened V by 0 bases and J by 5 bases, and 13 bases separated the two germline ends. CDR1 and CDR2 from the germline V gene are MNHEY and SVGEGT. The CDR3 reads CASSYSPWGSETQYF. In nucleotides, the CDR3 is TGTGCCAGCAGTTACTCCCCATGGGGGTCGGAGACCCAGTACTTC.

At least ten counts were recorded for this clonotype. The chain has TRBV7-3 and TRBJ2-3; D remains unclear. This CDR3 is 13 amino acids long. Germline lookup yields CDR1 SGHTA and CDR2 FQGTGA. The V and J ends lost 2 bases and 5 bases respectively, with 8 bases between them. The CDR3 sequence is CASSLGSGDTQYF. The CDR3 bases are TGTGCCAGCAGCTTAGGGTCCGGAGATACGCAGTATTTT.

The V call is TRBV6-5, the J call TRBJ2-7; 7 nucleotides line up with TRBD1. CDR1 is MNHEY, CDR2 SVGAGI, per germline. With V trimmed by 2 bases and J by 0 bases, 4 bases remained unmatched. This CDR3 is built from 15 residues. The CDR3 nucleotides read TGTGCCAGCAGTTACACAGGGGACCTCTCCTACGAGCAGTACGTC. Amino acids: CASSYTGDLSYEQYV.

The chain combines TRBV11-2 with TRBJ1-6; no definite D call. V was trimmed by 4 bases and J by 7 bases, leaving 8 bases between them. The CDR3 covers 13 residues. The V gene's germline CDR1 is SGHAT and CDR2 FQNNGV. CDR3 nucleotide sequence: TGTGCCAGCAGCTCGTACGGGAATTCACCCCTCCACTTT. Residues: CASSSYGNSPLHF. Combining the CDR3 with reference TRBV11-2 and TRBJ1-6 gives the whole variable domain EAGVAQSPRYKIIEKRQSVAFWCNPISGHATLYWYQQILGQGPKLLIQFQNNGVVDDSQLPKDRFSAERLKGVDSTLKIQPAKLEDSAVYLCASSSYGNSPLHFGNGTRLTVT.

Ten or more counts support this clonotype. The CDR3 reads CASSLWTGRAKNIQYF. In DNA form, the CDR3 reads TGCGCCAGCAGCCTTTGGACAGGGAGAGCCAAAAACATTCAGTACTTC. This rearrangement joins TRBV5-1 to TRBJ2-4, with 8 bases matching TRBD1. The junction had 6 bases not matched to a gene; V was cut back by 4 bases and J by 0 bases. CDR3 size: 16 residues. CDR1 and CDR2 (germline): SGHRS, YFSETQ.

The chain uses TRBV20-1 and TRBJ1-1, with D unclear. Trimming cost V 2 bases and J 6 bases, with 10 bases left between them. The CDR3 spans 12 residues. Germline values: CDR1 DFQATT, CDR2 SNEGSKA (reference sequence). CDR3 DNA: TGCAGTGCTAGATCTGGGATCGCTGAAGCTTTCTTT. It yields the protein CSARSGIAEAFF.

This clonotype was counted only a few times. The chain carries TRBV19 and TRBJ1-1; TRBD1 matches at 7 bases. The CDR3 is 13 residues long. Looked up from germline, CDR1 is LNHDA and CDR2 is SQIVND (reference sequence). V gave up 5 bases and J gave up 4 bases; unmatched junction bases: 4. In DNA, the CDR3 is TGTGCCAGTAGTTCCGACAGGGCCACTGAAGCTTTCTTT. Protein sequence: CASSSDRATEAFF.

Only a few counts were recorded for this clonotype. The V and J genes are TRBV15 and TRBJ1-4; no definite D call. The CDR3 has 16 residues. V lost 1 base and J lost 5, with 14 bases in between. From germline, CDR1 is LNHNV and CDR2 YYDKDF (reference sequence). In DNA form, the CDR3 reads TGTGCCACCAGCAGAGGTTTGGACGGCAAGAATGAAAAACTGTTTTTT. Protein: CATSRGLDGKNEKLFF.

This clonotype showed up many times. The V call is TRBV7-8, the J call TRBJ2-7; no definite D call. CDR1 SGHVS and CDR2 FQNEAQ come from the germline V gene. Trimming left V 5 bases short and J 3 bases short, with 5 bases between. CDR3 length: 11 amino acids. The DNA of the CDR3 is TGTGCCAGCAGCACGGACTACGAGCAGTACTTC. It codes for CASSTDYEQYF.

In this sample, this clonotype turned up a few times. The chain combines TRBV6-2 or TRBV6-3 with TRBJ2-1; 13 bases map to TRBD2. J was trimmed by 2 bases and V by 5 bases; bases with no gene match: 9. The CDR3 sequence is 18 residues long. Germline V gene lookup returns CDR1 MNHEY and CDR2 SVGEGT. CDR3 region: CASSKLYGLAGAYNEQFF. The CDR3, as DNA: TGTGCCAGCAGTAAGTTATATGGACTAGCGGGGGCCTACAATGAGCAGTTCTTC.

This clonotype was seen repeatedly, ten times or more. CDR3 nucleotides: TGTGCCAGCAGCGTAGGGTTAGGAACCTACGAGCAGTACTTC. As protein: CASSVGLGTYEQYF. The chain uses TRBV9 and TRBJ2-7; no definite D call. Trimming took off 0 bases at V and 2 bases at J, with 9 bases between the two ends. The CDR3 length is 14 residues. Per the germline V gene, CDR1 is SGDLS and CDR2 is YYNGEE.

The chain couples TRBV7-9 to TRBJ2-1; maybe TRBD1 (6 bases). Trimming shortened V by 5 bases and J by 3 bases, and 14 bases separated the two germline ends. The CDR3 covers 15 residues. From germline, CDR1 is SEHNR and CDR2 FQNEAQ (reference sequence). The CDR3 DNA sequence: TGTGCCAGCAGCGGCGGTAGGGGGAACTACAATGAGCAGTTCTTC. It specifies CASSGGRGNYNEQFF.

This clonotype has at least ten counts. V gene TRBV12-5 combines with J gene TRBJ2-1; TRBD2 agrees at 13 bases. The CDR3 consists of 15 residues. With 8 bases clipped from V and 10 bases from J, the junction kept 11 bases outside the gene matches. Germline CDR1 reads LGHNT; CDR2 reads FRNRAP. DNA for the CDR3: TGTGCTAGTACCCATGGACTAGCGGGAGAAAGGGAGCAGTTCTTC. Translating it yields CASTHGLAGEREQFF.

This clonotype has at least ten counts. The chain uses TRBV12-3 or TRBV12-4 and TRBJ1-2, with no clear D. V dropped 1 base and J dropped 7 bases, with 10 bases sitting between them. The CDR3 length is 13 residues. The CDR3 protein is CASSLDLWSGYTF. The CDR3 DNA follows: TGTGCCAGCAGTTTAGATCTGTGGTCTGGCTACACCTTC.

This clonotype was observed a handful of times. V and J are TRBV6-5 and TRBJ2-2; the D gene is possibly TRBD1 (6 bases). This CDR3 comprises 14 residues. V shed 8 bases and J shed 3 bases, with 13 bases lying between them. Germline loops: CDR1 MNHEY, CDR2 SVGAGI. CDR3 amino acids: CASRYRVDTGELFF. CDR3 DNA sequence: TGTGCCAGCCGGTACAGGGTAGACACCGGGGAGCTGTTTTTT.